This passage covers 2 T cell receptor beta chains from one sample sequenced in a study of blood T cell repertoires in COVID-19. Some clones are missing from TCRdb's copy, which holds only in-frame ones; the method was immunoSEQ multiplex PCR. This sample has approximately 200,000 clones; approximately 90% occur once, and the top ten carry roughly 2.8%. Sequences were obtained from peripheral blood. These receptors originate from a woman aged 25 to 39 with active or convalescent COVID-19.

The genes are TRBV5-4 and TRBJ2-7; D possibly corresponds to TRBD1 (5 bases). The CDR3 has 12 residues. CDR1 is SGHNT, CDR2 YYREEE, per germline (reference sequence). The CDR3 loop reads CARYPGIYEQYF. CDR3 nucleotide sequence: TGTGCACGGTATCCAGGGATCTACGAGCAGTACTTC.

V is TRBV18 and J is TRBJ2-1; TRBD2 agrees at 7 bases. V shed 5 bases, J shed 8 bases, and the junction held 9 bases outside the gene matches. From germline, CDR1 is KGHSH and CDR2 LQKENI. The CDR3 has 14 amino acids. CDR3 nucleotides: TGTGCCAGCTCAGTAGCGGGTAAGGTTGATGAGCAGTTCTTC. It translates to CASSVAGKVDEQFF. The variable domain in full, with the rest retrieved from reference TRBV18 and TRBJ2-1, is NAGVMQNPRHLVRRRGQEARLRCSPMKGHSHVYWYRQLPEEGLKFMVYLQKENIIDESGMPKERFSAEFPKEGPSILRIQQVVRGDSAAYFCASSVAGKVDEQFFGPGTRLTVL.